These T cell receptor beta chains were read from a single sample in a study of T cells in localized non-small cell lung cancer. TCRdb keeps only in-frame clones here, not all; method: immunoSEQ multiplex PCR. The data show 50,000 to 55,000 clones, over 70% seen once. The material sequenced was peripheral blood mononuclear cells, taken before any cancer treatment. The receptor source for this set is a man between 40 and 70 years old with stage III lung adenocarcinoma. Both conserved end residues are part of each CDR3. Each record gives: V gene, clone size, J gene, D gene, CDR3 protein, CDR3 DNA. A D gene is named only where the DNA matches it firmly. For some rows the clone size is stated as once, few or many, or as a class when expanded; others skip it.

TRBV7-9	-	TRBJ1-5	TRBD1	CASSVTGDSNQPQHF	TGTGCCAGCAGCGTGACAGGGGATAGCAATCAGCCCCAGCATTTT
TRBV2	once	TRBJ2-2	-	CASSWDRNTGELFF	TGTGCCAGCAGTTGGGACCGGAACACCGGGGAGCTGTTTTTT
TRBV7-9	once	TRBJ2-5	TRBD2	CASSLGTSGSQETQYF	TGTGCCAGCAGCCTGGGGACTAGCGGGAGTCAAGAGACCCAGTACTTC
TRBV10-1	-	TRBJ1-4	-	CASSESGPHIGKLFF	TGCGCCAGCAGTGAGTCAGGACCCCACATCGGGAAACTGTTTTTT
TRBV7-9	-	TRBJ2-1	TRBD2	CASSPGLAGGYGEQFF	TGTGCCAGCAGCCCGGGACTAGCGGGGGGGTACGGTGAGCAGTTCTTC
TRBV7-9	-	TRBJ2-4	TRBD2	CASSFGLAEKNIQYF	TGTGCCAGCAGCTTCGGACTAGCGGAAAAAAACATTCAGTACTTC
TRBV20-1	-	TRBJ2-5	-	CSAWAAETQYF	TGCAGTGCTTGGGCGGCGGAGACCCAGTACTTC
TRBV13	-	TRBJ2-5	-	CASSVSGVETQYF	TGTGCCAGCAGCGTATCAGGGGTGGAGACCCAGTACTTC
TRBV19	-	TRBJ2-7	-	CASKSGSPGYEQYF	TGTGCCAGTAAATCGGGCAGTCCCGGCTACGAGCAGTACTTC
TRBV2	-	TRBJ2-1	TRBD2	CASKGSNGLAGDREQFF	TGTGCCAGCAAGGGGTCAAATGGACTAGCGGGAGATCGGGAGCAGTTCTTC
TRBV4-1	-	TRBJ1-1	-	CASSQDFGRGNTEAFF	TGCGCCAGCAGCCAAGATTTTGGCAGGGGAAACACTGAAGCTTTCTTT
TRBV11-3	-	TRBJ2-3	TRBD2	CASSPGIAGDTDTQYF	TGTGCCAGCAGCCCCGGGATAGCGGGGGACACAGATACGCAGTATTTT
TRBV11-2	-	TRBJ2-2	TRBD2	CASSFGLALMGGELFF	TGTGCCAGCAGCTTCGGACTAGCGCTAATGGGCGGGGAGCTGTTTTTT
TRBV6-5	few	TRBJ1-2	-	CASSGGWDSYGYTF	TGTGCCAGCAGCGGAGGATGGGATTCCTATGGCTACACCTTC
TRBV9	-	TRBJ1-1	-	CASGSLNTEAFF	TGTGCCAGCGGAAGTCTGAACACTGAAGCTTTCTTT
TRBV5-6	-	TRBJ1-6	TRBD1	CASSPGTGVSPLHF	TGTGCCAGCAGCCCAGGGACAGGGGTTTCACCCCTCCACTTT
TRBV5-1	-	TRBJ2-1	TRBD2	CASSLPSGSSYNEQFF	TGCGCCAGCAGCTTGCCTAGCGGGAGCTCCTACAATGAGCAGTTCTTC
TRBV6-5	-	TRBJ1-2	TRBD1	CASSYNQGGNYGYTF	TGTGCCAGCAGTTACAATCAGGGGGGTAACTATGGCTACACCTTC
TRBV5-6	-	TRBJ2-7	-	CASSLGTYEQYF	TGTGCCAGCAGCTTGGGCACTTACGAGCAGTACTTC
TRBV9	-	TRBJ2-2	-	CASGLHGNTGELFF	TGTGCCAGCGGCCTTCACGGTAACACCGGGGAGCTGTTTTTT
TRBV7-2	-	TRBJ1-1	TRBD1	CASSLDSGQPEAFF	TGTGCCAGCAGCTTAGACTCGGGACAGCCTGAAGCTTTCTTT
TRBV7-9	-	TRBJ1-1	TRBD1	CASSFPGQGAQDTEAFF	TGTGCCAGCAGCTTTCCGGGACAGGGGGCCCAGGACACTGAAGCTTTCTTT
TRBV21-1	-	TRBJ2-7	-	CASNPKETNPYEQYF	TGTGCCAGCAACCCGAAGGAGACAAATCCCTACGAGCAGTACTTC
TRBV30	-	TRBJ2-5	-	CAWSVRVQETQYF	TGTGCCTGGAGTGTACGGGTTCAAGAGACCCAGTACTTC
TRBV7-9	-	TRBJ2-2	TRBD1	CASSPTGGSNTGELFF	TGTGCCAGCAGCCCCACAGGGGGATCGAACACCGGGGAGCTGTTTTTT
TRBV2	-	TRBJ2-7	-	CASEDYGEQYF	TGTGCCAGCGAGGATTATGGGGAGCAGTACTTC
TRBV10-3	-	TRBJ2-7	TRBD2	CAIHSDPGLERSYEQYF	TGTGCCATTCATTCAGACCCGGGACTAGAGCGGTCCTACGAGCAGTACTTC
TRBV11-3	-	TRBJ2-3	-	CASSYPRTDTQYF	TGTGCCAGCAGCTACCCCCGAACAGATACGCAGTATTTT
TRBV11-1	-	TRBJ2-7	-	CASSDTSGSHEQYF	TGTGCCAGCAGCGACACAAGCGGATCCCACGAGCAGTACTTC
TRBV27	-	TRBJ2-1	-	CASSPLSSEDEQFF	TGTGCCAGCAGTCCCTTATCTAGCGAGGATGAGCAGTTCTTC
TRBV5-1	-	TRBJ2-2	-	CASSFSDTGELFF	TGCGCCAGCAGCTTCAGCGACACCGGGGAGCTGTTTTTT
TRBV11-2	-	TRBJ2-7	-	CASSPSGTGYEQYF	TGTGCCAGCAGCCCTTCCGGTACGGGCTACGAGCAGTACTTC
TRBV9	-	TRBJ2-1	-	CASSVGDQKQFF	TGTGCCAGCAGCGTAGGGGATCAAAAGCAGTTCTTC
TRBV7-9	-	TRBJ2-3	TRBD1	CASSHNTGQPTDTQYF	TGTGCCAGCAGTCACAATACGGGACAGCCCACAGATACGCAGTATTTT
TRBV27	-	TRBJ1-5	-	CASSFTDSRNQPQHF	TGTGCCAGCAGTTTTACGGACAGTCGCAATCAGCCCCAGCATTTT
TRBV7-9	-	TRBJ1-4	-	CASTSWRGEEKLFF	TGTGCCAGCACCTCGTGGAGGGGGGAAGAAAAACTGTTTTTT
TRBV5-1	once	TRBJ1-2	-	CASSLAYEVTYGYTF	TGCGCCAGCAGCTTGGCCTATGAGGTTACCTATGGCTACACCTTC
TRBV7-6	-	TRBJ2-7	-	CASSLVDSDYEQYF	TGTGCCAGCAGCTTAGTGGACAGCGACTACGAGCAGTACTTC
TRBV2	-	TRBJ2-7	TRBD2	CASSVPRVSSGALRTYEQYF	TGTGCCAGCAGTGTACCGAGGGTGTCTAGCGGGGCACTGAGAACCTACGAGCAGTACTTC
TRBV30	-	TRBJ2-2	TRBD2	CAWSVVGGRTGELFF	TGTGCCTGGAGTGTAGTGGGAGGGCGAACCGGGGAGCTGTTTTTT
TRBV6-6	-	TRBJ2-1	-	CASSYSNEQFF	TGTGCCAGCAGTTACTCGAATGAGCAGTTCTTC
TRBV11-2	-	TRBJ2-1	TRBD2	CASSRTSASGYNEQFF	TGTGCCAGCAGCCGGACTAGCGCTAGTGGATACAATGAGCAGTTCTTC
TRBV10-2	once	TRBJ2-5	-	CASSEQQETQYF	TGCGCCAGCAGTGAGCAGCAAGAGACCCAGTACTTC
TRBV5-3	-	TRBJ2-7	TRBD2	CARPGTSYYEQYF	TGTGCCAGACCCGGGACTAGCTACTACGAGCAGTACTTC
TRBV19	-	TRBJ2-7	TRBD1	CASSPQGPSTGDSYEQYF	TGTGCCAGTAGCCCTCAGGGTCCTTCGACAGGGGACTCCTACGAGCAGTACTTC
TRBV27	-	TRBJ1-5	TRBD1	CASRVGQGLGAQHF	TGTGCCAGCCGAGTGGGACAGGGCTTGGGAGCCCAGCATTTT
TRBV7-2	-	TRBJ1-4	-	CASSLVQATNEKLFF	TGTGCCAGCAGCTTAGTCCAGGCAACTAATGAAAAACTGTTTTTT
TRBV6-5	-	TRBJ1-1	TRBD1	CASSFQGGNTEAFF	TGTGCCAGCAGTTTTCAGGGGGGAAACACTGAAGCTTTCTTT
TRBV11-3	-	TRBJ1-1	-	CASSLDGPNTEAFF	TGTGCCAGCAGCTTAGATGGGCCTAACACTGAAGCTTTCTTT
TRBV5-4	-	TRBJ1-2	-	CASSLDGRTGYTF	TGTGCCAGCAGCTTGGACGGGAGAACAGGCTACACCTTC
TRBV7-9	-	TRBJ2-2	TRBD1	CASSPTGQRGAGELFF	TGTGCCAGCAGCCCCACGGGACAGCGAGGCGCCGGGGAGCTGTTTTTT
TRBV5-4	-	TRBJ1-1	-	CASSVDSMNTEAFF	TGTGCCAGCAGCGTCGACAGCATGAACACTGAAGCTTTCTTT
TRBV4-3	-	TRBJ2-3	TRBD1	CASSQRGGTGAGDTQYF	TGCGCCAGCAGCCAACGAGGGGGGACAGGGGCTGGAGATACGCAGTATTTT
TRBV2	-	TRBJ2-2	-	CASSEILWDVGELFF	TGTGCCAGCAGTGAAATTCTATGGGACGTAGGGGAGCTGTTTTTT
TRBV2	-	TRBJ2-6	-	CASVGFSGANVLTF	TGTGCCAGCGTAGGGTTCTCTGGGGCCAACGTCCTGACTTTC